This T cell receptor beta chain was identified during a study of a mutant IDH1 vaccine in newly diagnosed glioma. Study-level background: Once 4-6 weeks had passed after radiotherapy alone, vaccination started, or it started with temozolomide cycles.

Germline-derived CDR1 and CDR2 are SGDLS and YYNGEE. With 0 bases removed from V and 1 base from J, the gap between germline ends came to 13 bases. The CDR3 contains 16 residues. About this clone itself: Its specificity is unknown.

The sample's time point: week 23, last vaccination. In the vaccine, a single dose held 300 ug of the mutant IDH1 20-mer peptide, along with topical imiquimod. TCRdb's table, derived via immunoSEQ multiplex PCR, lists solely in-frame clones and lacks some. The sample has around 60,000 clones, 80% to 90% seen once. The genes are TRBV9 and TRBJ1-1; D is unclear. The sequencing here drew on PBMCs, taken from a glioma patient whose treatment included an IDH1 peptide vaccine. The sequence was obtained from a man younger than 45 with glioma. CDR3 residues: CASSVELLTENTEAFF. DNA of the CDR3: TGTGCCAGCAGCGTAGAGCTCTTGACGGAGAACACTGAAGCTTTCTTT.